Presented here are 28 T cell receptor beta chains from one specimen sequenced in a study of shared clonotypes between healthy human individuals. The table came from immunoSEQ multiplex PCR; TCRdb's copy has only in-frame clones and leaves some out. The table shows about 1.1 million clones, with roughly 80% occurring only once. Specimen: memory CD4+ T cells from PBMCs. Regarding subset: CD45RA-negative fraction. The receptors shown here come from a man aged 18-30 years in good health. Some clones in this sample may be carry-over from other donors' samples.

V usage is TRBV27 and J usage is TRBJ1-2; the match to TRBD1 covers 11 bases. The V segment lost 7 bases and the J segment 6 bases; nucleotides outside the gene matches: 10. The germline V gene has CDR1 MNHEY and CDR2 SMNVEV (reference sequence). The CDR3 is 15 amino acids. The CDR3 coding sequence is TGTGCCAGCACACTTTCGGCGGGACAGGGGGATGGCTACACCTTC. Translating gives CASTLSAGQGDGYTF.

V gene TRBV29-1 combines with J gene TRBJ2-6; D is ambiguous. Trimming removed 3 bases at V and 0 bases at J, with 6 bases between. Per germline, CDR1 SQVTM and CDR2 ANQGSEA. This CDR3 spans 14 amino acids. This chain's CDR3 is CSVDVPSGANVLTF. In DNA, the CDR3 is TGCAGCGTTGACGTACCCTCTGGGGCCAACGTCCTGACTTTC.

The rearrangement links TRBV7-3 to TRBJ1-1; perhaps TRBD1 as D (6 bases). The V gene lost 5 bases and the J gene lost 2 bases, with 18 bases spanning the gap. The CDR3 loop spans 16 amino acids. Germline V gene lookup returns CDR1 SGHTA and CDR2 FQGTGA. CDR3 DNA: TGTGCCAGCAGCCGGACCCCGACAGGATCCAACACTGAAGCTTTCTTT. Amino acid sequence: CASSRTPTGSNTEAFF. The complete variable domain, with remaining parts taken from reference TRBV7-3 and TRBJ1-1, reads GAGVSQTPSNKVTEKGKYVELRCDPISGHTALYWYRQSLGQGPEFLIYFQGTGAADDSGLPNDRFFAVRPEGSVSTLKIQRTERGDSAVYLCASSRTPTGSNTEAFFGQGTRLTVV.

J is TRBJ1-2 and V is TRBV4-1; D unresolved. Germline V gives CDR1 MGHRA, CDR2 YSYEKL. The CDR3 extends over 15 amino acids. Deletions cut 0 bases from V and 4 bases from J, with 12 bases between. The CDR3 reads CASSQDRSRTYGYTF. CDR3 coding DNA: TGCGCCAGCAGCCAAGATCGTAGCAGGACCTATGGCTACACCTTC.

Here the CDR3 reads CARGIPVGEGGYTF. The CDR3 nucleotides read TGTGCCAGGGGAATCCCCGTAGGGGAAGGTGGCTACACCTTC. This chain links TRBV2 with TRBJ1-2; TRBD1 might be the D (5 bases). The germline V and J ends were trimmed by 9 bases and 7 bases, with 21 bases remaining between them. CDR1 is SNHLY, CDR2 FYNNEI, per germline. The CDR3 is 14 residues long.

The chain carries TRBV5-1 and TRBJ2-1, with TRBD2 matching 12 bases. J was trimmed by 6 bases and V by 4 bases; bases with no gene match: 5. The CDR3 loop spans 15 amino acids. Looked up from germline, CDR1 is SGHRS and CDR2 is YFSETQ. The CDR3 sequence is CASSTGLAGFNEQFF. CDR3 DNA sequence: TGCGCCAGCAGCACGGGACTAGCGGGCTTCAATGAGCAGTTCTTC.

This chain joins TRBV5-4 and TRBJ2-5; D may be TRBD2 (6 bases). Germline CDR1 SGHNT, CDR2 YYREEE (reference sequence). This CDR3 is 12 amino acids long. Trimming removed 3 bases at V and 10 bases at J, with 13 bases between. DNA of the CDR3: TGTGCCAGCAGCTCTACTAGCAGTTTCCAGTACTTC. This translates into CASSSTSSFQYF.

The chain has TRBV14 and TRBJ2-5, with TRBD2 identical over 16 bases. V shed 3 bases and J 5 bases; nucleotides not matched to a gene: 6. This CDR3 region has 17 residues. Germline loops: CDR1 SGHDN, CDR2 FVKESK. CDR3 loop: CASSQGTSGRVQETQYF. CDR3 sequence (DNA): TGTGCCAGCAGCCAGGGGACTAGCGGGAGGGTCCAGGAGACCCAGTACTTC.

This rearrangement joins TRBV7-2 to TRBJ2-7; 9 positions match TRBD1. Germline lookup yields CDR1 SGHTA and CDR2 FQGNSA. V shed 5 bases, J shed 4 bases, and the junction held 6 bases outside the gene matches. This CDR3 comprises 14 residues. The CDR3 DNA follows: TGTGCCAGCAGCCATCGGACAGGGGAATACGAGCAGTACTTC. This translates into CASSHRTGEYEQYF.

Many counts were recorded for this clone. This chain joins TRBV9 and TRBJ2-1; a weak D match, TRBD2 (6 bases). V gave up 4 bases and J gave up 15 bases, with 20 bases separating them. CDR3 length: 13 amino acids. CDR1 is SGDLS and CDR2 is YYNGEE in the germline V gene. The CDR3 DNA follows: TGTGCCAGCAGCTCCCCCCCGGGGGTAGAGGCGTTCTTC. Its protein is CASSSPPGVEAFF.

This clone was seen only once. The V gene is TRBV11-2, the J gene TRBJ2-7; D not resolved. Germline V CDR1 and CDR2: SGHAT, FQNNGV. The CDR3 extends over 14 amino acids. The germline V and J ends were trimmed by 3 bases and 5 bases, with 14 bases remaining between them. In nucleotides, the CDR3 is TGTGCCAGCAGCTTGACAACGACTGGAAACGAGCAGTACTTC. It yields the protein CASSLTTTGNEQYF.

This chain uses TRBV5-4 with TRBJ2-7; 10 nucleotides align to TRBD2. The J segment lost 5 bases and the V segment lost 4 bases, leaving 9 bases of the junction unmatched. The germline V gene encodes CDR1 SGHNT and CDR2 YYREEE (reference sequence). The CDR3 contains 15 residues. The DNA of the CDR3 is TGTGCCAGCAGCCAACAAGCGGGAGGGCCGAACGAGCAGTACTTC. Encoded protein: CASSQQAGGPNEQYF.

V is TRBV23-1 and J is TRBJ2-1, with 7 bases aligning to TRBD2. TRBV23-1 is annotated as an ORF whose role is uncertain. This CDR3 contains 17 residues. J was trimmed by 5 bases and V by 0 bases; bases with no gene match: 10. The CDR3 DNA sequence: TGCGCCAGCAGTCAATCCGAAACGGGAGGCCTCAACAATGAGCAGTTCTTC. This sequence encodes CASSQSETGGLNNEQFF.

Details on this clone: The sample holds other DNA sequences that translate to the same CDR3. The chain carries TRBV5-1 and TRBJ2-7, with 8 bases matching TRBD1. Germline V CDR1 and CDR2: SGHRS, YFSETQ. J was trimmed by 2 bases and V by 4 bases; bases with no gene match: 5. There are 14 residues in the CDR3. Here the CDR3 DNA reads TGCGCCAGCAGCAGTGGACAGGGCACCTACGAGCAGTACTTC. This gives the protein CASSSGQGTYEQYF.

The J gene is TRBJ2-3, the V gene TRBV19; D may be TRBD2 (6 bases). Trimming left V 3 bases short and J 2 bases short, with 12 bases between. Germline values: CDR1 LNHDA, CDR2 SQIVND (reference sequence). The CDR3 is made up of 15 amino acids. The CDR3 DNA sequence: TGTGCCAGTAGTATCTCCGGAGGGTTCACAGATACGCAGTATTTT. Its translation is CASSISGGFTDTQYF.

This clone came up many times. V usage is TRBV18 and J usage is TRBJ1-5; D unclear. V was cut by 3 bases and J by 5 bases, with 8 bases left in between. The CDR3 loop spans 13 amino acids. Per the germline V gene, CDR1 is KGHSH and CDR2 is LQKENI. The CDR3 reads CASSPDPHQPQHF. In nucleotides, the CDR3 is TGTGCCAGCTCACCCGACCCGCATCAGCCCCAGCATTTT.

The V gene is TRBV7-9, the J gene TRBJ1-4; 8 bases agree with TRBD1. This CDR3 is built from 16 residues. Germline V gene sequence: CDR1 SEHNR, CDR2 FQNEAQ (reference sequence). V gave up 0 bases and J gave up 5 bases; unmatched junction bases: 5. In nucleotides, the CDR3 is TGTGCCAGCAGCTTAGCAGGACAGGGTGGCAATGAAAAACTGTTTTTT. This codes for CASSLAGQGGNEKLFF.

The CDR3 loop is CASSDPGGEQFF. CDR3 nucleotides: TGTGCCAGCAGTGATCCTGGGGGTGAGCAGTTCTTC. The chain joins TRBV25-1 to TRBJ2-1, with D perhaps being TRBD1 or TRBD2 (5 bases each). This CDR3 is built from 12 residues. Germline values: CDR1 MGHDK, CDR2 SYGVNS. Deletions cut 3 bases from V and 9 bases from J, with 9 bases between.

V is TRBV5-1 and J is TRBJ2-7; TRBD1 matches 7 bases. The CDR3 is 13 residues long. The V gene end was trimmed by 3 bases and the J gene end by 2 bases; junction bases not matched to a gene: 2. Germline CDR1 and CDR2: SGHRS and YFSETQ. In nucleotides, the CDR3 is TGCGCCAGCAGCTCTCAGGGGGCCTACGAGCAGTACTTC. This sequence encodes CASSSQGAYEQYF. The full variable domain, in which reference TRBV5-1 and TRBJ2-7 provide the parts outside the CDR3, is KAGVTQTPRYLIKTRGQQVTLSCSPISGHRSVSWYQQTPGQGLQFLFEYFSETQRNKGNFPGRFSGRQFSNSRSEMNVSTLELGDSALYLCASSSQGAYEQYFGPGTRLTVT.

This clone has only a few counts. CDR3 region: CASTPGGLADTDTQYF. The CDR3 nucleotides are TGCGCCAGCACCCCCGGGGGGCTAGCGGACACAGATACGCAGTATTTT. The chain uses TRBV10-2 and TRBJ2-3; D perhaps matches TRBD2 (7 bases). The germline CDR1 and CDR2 sequences are WSHSY and SAAADI. CDR3 length: 16 residues. V lost 7 bases and J lost 2, with 19 bases in between.

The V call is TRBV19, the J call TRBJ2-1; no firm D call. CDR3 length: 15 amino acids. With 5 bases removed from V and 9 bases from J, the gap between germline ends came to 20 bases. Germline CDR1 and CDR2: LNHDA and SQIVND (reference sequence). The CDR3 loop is CASSGSGPALLEQFF. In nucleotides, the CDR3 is TGTGCCAGTAGTGGGTCGGGCCCCGCTTTACTTGAGCAGTTCTTC.

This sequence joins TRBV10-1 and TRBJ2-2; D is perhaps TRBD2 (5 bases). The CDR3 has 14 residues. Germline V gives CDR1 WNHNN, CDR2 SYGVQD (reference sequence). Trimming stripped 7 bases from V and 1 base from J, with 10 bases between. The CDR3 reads CASTDYGNTGELFF. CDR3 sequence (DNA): TGCGCCAGCACTGACTATGGGAACACCGGGGAGCTGTTTTTT.

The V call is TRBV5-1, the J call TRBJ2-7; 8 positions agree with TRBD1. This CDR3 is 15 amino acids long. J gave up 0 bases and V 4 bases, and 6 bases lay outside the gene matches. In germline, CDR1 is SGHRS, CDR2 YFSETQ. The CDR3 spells CASSPGGQNSYEQYF. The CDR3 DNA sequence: TGCGCCAGCAGCCCAGGGGGCCAGAACTCCTACGAGCAGTACTTC.

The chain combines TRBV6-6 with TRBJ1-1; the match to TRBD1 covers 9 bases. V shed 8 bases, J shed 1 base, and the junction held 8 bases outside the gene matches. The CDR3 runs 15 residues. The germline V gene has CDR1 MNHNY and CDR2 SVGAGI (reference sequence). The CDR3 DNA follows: TGTGCCAGCGGGATAAGGGGACAGGGGAACACTGAAGCTTTCTTT. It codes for CASGIRGQGNTEAFF.

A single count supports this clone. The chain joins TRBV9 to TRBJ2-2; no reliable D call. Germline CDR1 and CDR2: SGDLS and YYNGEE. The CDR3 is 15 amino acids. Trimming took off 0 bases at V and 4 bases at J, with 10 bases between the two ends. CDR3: CASSVASLGTGELFF. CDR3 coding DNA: TGTGCCAGCAGCGTAGCAAGTTTGGGCACCGGGGAGCTGTTTTTT.

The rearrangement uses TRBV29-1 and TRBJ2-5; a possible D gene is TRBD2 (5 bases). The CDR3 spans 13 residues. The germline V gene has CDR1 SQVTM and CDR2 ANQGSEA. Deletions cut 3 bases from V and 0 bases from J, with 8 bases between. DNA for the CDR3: TGCAGCGTTGATGGGAGAAACCAAGAGACCCAGTACTTC. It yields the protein CSVDGRNQETQYF.

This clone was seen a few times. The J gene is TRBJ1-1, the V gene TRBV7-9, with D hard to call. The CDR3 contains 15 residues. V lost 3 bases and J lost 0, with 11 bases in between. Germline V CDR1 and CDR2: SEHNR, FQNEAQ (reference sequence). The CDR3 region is CASSFGQSMNTEAFF. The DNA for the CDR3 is TGTGCCAGCAGCTTCGGTCAGAGCATGAACACTGAAGCTTTCTTT.

Here the CDR3 reads CASSPPTGGRENEQFF. CDR3 bases: TGTGCCAGCTCACCCCCAACCGGAGGGCGGGAGAATGAGCAGTTCTTC. The chain carries TRBV18 and TRBJ2-1, with 7 nucleotides matching TRBD2. The ends lost 3 bases at V and 7 bases at J; junction bases unmatched: 12. The CDR3 is 16 amino acids. Germline V gene data show CDR1 as KGHSH and CDR2 as LQKENI.